This T cell receptor (beta chain) was found in a study of cytomegalovirus exposure and HLA in healthy donors. Looking at the study overall: An early data release held approximately 80 million unique TCRs from HLA-typed donors.

For this clone: Its target is not known.

Study-wide results and limits: About 87% or about 30% of the time was how often most TCR beta V segments were productive, according to an earlier analysis. The study flagged roughly 160 TCR beta chains as cytomegalovirus-associated.

A multiplex PCR was run with 60 Vbeta primers and 13 Jbeta primers. Original methodology: An analysis that came later counted 80 million or so unique TCR beta chains, approximately 10 million shared. The method was immunoSEQ multiplex PCR; TCRdb's version includes in-frame clones alone and lacks a portion of them. The V and J calls and the clone size are those of that table, but D and trimming were determined from the DNA. The profile shows roughly 200,000 clones, over 75% of them singletons. The J segment lost 4 bases and the V segment lost 1 base, leaving 2 bases of the junction unmatched. The CDR3 is 14 residues long. Germline loops: CDR1 SGHDT, CDR2 YYEEEE.

The clonotype was recovered from a woman aged 45-65 years in good health and CMV-seronegative. V usage is TRBV5-6 and J usage is TRBJ2-7; 10 positions agree with TRBD2. Sequenced material: PBMCs. CDR3 in amino acids: CASSLTSGIYEQYF. The DNA for the CDR3 is TGTGCCAGCAGCTTGACTAGCGGGATTTACGAGCAGTACTTC.